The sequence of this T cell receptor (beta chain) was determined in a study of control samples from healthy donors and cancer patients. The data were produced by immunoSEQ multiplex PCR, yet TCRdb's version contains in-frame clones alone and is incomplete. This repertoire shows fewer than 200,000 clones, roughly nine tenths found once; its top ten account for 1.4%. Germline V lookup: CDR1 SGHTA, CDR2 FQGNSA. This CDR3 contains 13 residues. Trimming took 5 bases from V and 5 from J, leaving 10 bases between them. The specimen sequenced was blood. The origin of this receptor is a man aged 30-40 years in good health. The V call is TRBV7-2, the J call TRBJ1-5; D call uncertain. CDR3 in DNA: TGTGCCAGCAGCCCGGACTTGGATCAGCCCCAGCATTTT. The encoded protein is CASSPDLDQPQHF.